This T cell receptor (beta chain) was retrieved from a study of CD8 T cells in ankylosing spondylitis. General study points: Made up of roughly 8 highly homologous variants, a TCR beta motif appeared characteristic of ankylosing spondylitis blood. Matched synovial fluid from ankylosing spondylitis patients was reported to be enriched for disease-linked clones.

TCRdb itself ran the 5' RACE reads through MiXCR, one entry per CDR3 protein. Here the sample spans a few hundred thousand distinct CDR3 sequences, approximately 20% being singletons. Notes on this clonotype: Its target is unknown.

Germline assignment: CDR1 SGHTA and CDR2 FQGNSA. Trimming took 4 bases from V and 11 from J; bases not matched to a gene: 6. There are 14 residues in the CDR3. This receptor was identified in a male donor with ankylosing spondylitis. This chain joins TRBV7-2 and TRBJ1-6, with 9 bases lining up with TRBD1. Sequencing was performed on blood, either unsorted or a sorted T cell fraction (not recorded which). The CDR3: CASSWTGAVPPLHF. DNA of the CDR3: TGTGCCAGCAGCTGGACAGGGGCGGTACCACCCCTCCACTTT.